The rows below give T cell receptor beta chains drawn from one sample of a study of Ad26.COV2.S vaccination and SARS-CoV-2 variants. Here immunoSEQ multiplex PCR was the method, and the copy in TCRdb shows in-frame clones only, minus some. Of over 400,000 clones in the sample, around 93% are singletons; the top ten hold more than 1.5%. This material consisted of peripheral blood, taken in a trial of Ad26.COV2.S vaccine versus placebo. The receptors here all came from a person between 18 and 59 years old who received the Ad26.COV2.S COVID-19 vaccine or a placebo. Both conserved end residues are part of each CDR3. The D gene is left open where the match is weak. Part of the rows lack a size; the others show once, few, many or a class for expanded clones.

>TRBV6-1|NA|TRBJ1-5|NA
CASSDLGEGMNQPQHF
TGTGCCAGCAGTGATCTAGGGGAAGGAATGAATCAGCCCCAGCATTTT
>TRBV5-6|NA|TRBJ1-2|NA
CASSIKDLTNYGYTF
TGTGCCAGCAGCATAAAGGACCTTACTAACTATGGCTACACCTTC
>TRBV7-2|NA|TRBJ2-7|NA
CASSLGTAYSEQYF
TGTGCCAGCAGCTTAGGGACAGCCTATTCAGAGCAGTACTTC
>TRBV2|NA|TRBJ1-4|NA
CASGRGIQNEKLFF
TGTGCCAGCGGCCGCGGGATCCAAAATGAAAAACTGTTTTTT
>TRBV7-9|NA|TRBJ1-1|TRBD1
CASSWDRGLLFEAFF
TGTGCCAGCAGCTGGGACAGGGGGCTTTTGTTTGAAGCTTTCTTT
>TRBV6-2/TRBV6-3|once|TRBJ2-7|NA
CASSYSGAYEQYF
TGTGCCAGCAGTTATTCAGGGGCCTACGAGCAGTACTTC
>TRBV19|NA|TRBJ1-4|NA
CASSPTTAQEKLFF
TGTGCCAGTAGTCCAACGACAGCTCAAGAAAAACTGTTTTTT
>TRBV4-3|NA|TRBJ2-1|NA
CASSQSGPNNEQFF
TGCGCCAGCAGCCAGTCGGGACCGAACAATGAGCAGTTCTTC
>TRBV13|few|TRBJ1-5|NA
CASRVQGSNQPQHF
TGTGCCAGCAGGGTACAGGGTAGCAATCAGCCCCAGCATTTT
>TRBV7-9|few|TRBJ2-7|TRBD1
CASSSGQFYEQYF
TGTGCCAGCAGCTCGGGACAGTTCTACGAGCAGTACTTC
>TRBV7-9|NA|TRBJ1-3|NA
CASSQTMRGNTIYF
TGTGCCAGCAGCCAGACGATGCGGGGAAACACCATATATTTT
>TRBV6-4|NA|TRBJ2-7|TRBD1
CASSPGQGLHEQYF
TGTGCCAGCAGTCCCGGACAGGGGTTACACGAGCAGTACTTC
>TRBV11-2|NA|TRBJ2-7|TRBD2
CASTPGLATYEQYF
TGTGCCAGCACCCCGGGACTAGCAACCTACGAGCAGTACTTC
>TRBV4-1|NA|TRBJ1-6|NA
CASSQGGSYNSPLHF
TGCGCCAGCAGCCAGGGGGGCTCCTATAATTCACCCCTCCACTTT
>TRBV19|NA|TRBJ1-5|NA
CASSIDHRRREGNQPQHF
TGTGCCAGTAGTATAGATCACCGGCGGAGAGAGGGCAATCAGCCCCAGCATTTT
>TRBV30|NA|TRBJ1-1|NA
CAWSPADEAFF
TGTGCCTGGAGTCCGGCGGATGAAGCTTTCTTT
>TRBV7-2|NA|TRBJ1-1|NA
CASRSGTEAFF
TGTGCCAGCAGATCGGGCACTGAAGCTTTCTTT
>TRBV2|NA|TRBJ2-5|NA
CASSAHEVYYKQETQYF
TGTGCCAGCAGTGCCCATGAGGTCTACTACAAGCAAGAGACCCAGTACTTC
>TRBV27|NA|TRBJ2-7|TRBD1
CASSPGQTYEQYF
TGTGCCAGCAGTCCGGGACAGACCTACGAGCAGTACTTC
>TRBV5-1|NA|TRBJ2-3|TRBD2
CASGRTSGGTSTDTQYF
TGCGCCAGCGGGAGGACTAGCGGGGGTACTAGCACAGATACGCAGTATTTT
>TRBV27|NA|TRBJ1-3|TRBD1
CASSPAGQGIVFGNTIYF
TGTGCCAGCAGCCCCGCGGGACAGGGGATCGTTTTCGGAAACACCATATATTTT
>TRBV5-6|NA|TRBJ2-1|NA
CASSLLGSYNEQFF
TGTGCCAGCAGCTTGCTCGGGTCCTACAATGAGCAGTTCTTC
>TRBV5-1|NA|TRBJ2-5|TRBD1
CASSLRDSGETQYF
TGCGCCAGCAGCTTGAGGGACAGCGGAGAGACCCAGTACTTC
>TRBV28|NA|TRBJ1-2|TRBD1
CASSFEPGQGAGGYTF
TGTGCCAGCAGTTTCGAACCGGGACAGGGGGCGGGTGGCTACACCTTC
>TRBV27|NA|TRBJ1-5|NA
CASSLAGQGHQPQHF
TGTGCCAGCAGTTTAGCGGGCCAGGGACATCAGCCCCAGCATTTT
>TRBV11-2|NA|TRBJ2-3|TRBD2
CASSLGLAGRDTQYF
TGTGCCAGCAGCTTAGGACTAGCGGGAAGAGATACGCAGTATTTT
>TRBV27|NA|TRBJ2-7|TRBD2
CASSFVRLTSGGARQYF
TGTGCCAGCAGTTTTGTCAGGCTAACTAGCGGGGGGGCCCGTCAGTACTTC
>TRBV5-8|NA|TRBJ1-1|TRBD1
CASSPRRGRTEAFF
TGTGCCAGCAGCCCGCGGAGGGGGCGAACTGAAGCTTTCTTT
>TRBV3-1/TRBV3-2|NA|TRBJ2-5|NA
CASSHKGSAQYF
TGTGCCAGCAGTCACAAGGGGTCGGCCCAGTACTTC
>TRBV6-2/TRBV6-3|NA|TRBJ2-7|TRBD2
CASSFLLAGGPDEQYF
TGTGCCAGCAGTTTTCTCCTAGCGGGGGGGCCTGACGAGCAGTACTTC
>TRBV6-2/TRBV6-3|NA|TRBJ2-1|NA
CASSYSTGIEQFF
TGTGCCAGCAGTTACTCGACGGGCATTGAGCAGTTCTTC
>TRBV7-2|NA|TRBJ1-1|NA
CASSFRPGKTEAFF
TGTGCCAGCAGCTTCCGACCGGGGAAGACTGAAGCTTTCTTT
>TRBV6-5|NA|TRBJ2-7|NA
CASSPGGFYEQYF
TGTGCCAGCAGTCCAGGGGGGTTCTACGAGCAGTACTTC
>TRBV10-1|NA|TRBJ2-7|NA
CASSEGALLSEQYF
TGCGCCAGCAGTGAAGGGGCTCTATTAAGCGAGCAGTACTTC
>TRBV4-3|NA|TRBJ2-7|NA
CASSQAHSYEQYF
TGCGCCAGCAGCCAAGCACATTCCTACGAGCAGTACTTC
>TRBV19|NA|TRBJ2-7|NA
CASSIGVTYEQYF
TGTGCCAGTAGTATAGGTGTAACCTACGAGCAGTACTTC
>TRBV19|few|TRBJ1-2|NA
CASSTAGYGYTF
TGTGCCAGTAGTACAGCAGGGTATGGCTACACCTTC
>TRBV5-4|NA|TRBJ1-2|NA
CASSLRQAAYGYTF
TGTGCCAGCAGCTTAAGACAGGCCGCTTACGGCTACACCTTC
>TRBV11-2|once|TRBJ2-3|TRBD1
CASSYLQGADTQYF
TGTGCCAGCAGCTATTTGCAGGGGGCAGATACGCAGTATTTT
>TRBV27|NA|TRBJ2-3|NA
CASSLWGFKDTQYF
TGTGCCAGCAGTTTATGGGGGTTTAAAGATACGCAGTATTTT
>TRBV7-9|NA|TRBJ2-7|NA
CASSLGFSYEQYF
TGTGCCAGCAGCTTAGGTTTCTCCTACGAGCAGTACTTC
>TRBV25-1|NA|TRBJ2-5|NA
CASSEYGGRGETQYF
TGTGCCAGCAGTGAATACGGGGGGCGCGGGGAGACCCAGTACTTC
>TRBV9|NA|TRBJ1-1|NA
CASSEGPDSWAFF
TGTGCCAGCAGCGAAGGGCCTGACTCTTGGGCTTTCTTT
>TRBV18|NA|TRBJ1-4|NA
CASSPQGRHNEKLFF
TGTGCCAGCTCACCACAGGGACGGCATAATGAAAAACTGTTTTTT
>TRBV28|NA|TRBJ2-1|NA
CASSFSSYNEQFF
TGTGCCAGCAGTTTTTCCTCCTACAATGAGCAGTTCTTC
>TRBV6-6|NA|TRBJ2-5|NA
CASKRIYGPDETQYF
TGTGCCAGCAAGCGTATTTACGGGCCCGACGAGACCCAGTACTTC
>TRBV5-8|NA|TRBJ1-5|TRBD1
CASSRYRVRGYQPQHF
TGTGCCAGCAGCCGGTACAGGGTCAGGGGGTATCAGCCCCAGCATTTT
>TRBV6-2/TRBV6-3|NA|TRBJ1-2|NA
CASSRISTTGGYTF
TGTGCCAGCAGCCGTATTTCGACGACGGGCGGCTACACCTTC
>TRBV7-2|NA|TRBJ1-3|TRBD1
CASSFIQGALNTIYF
TGTGCCAGCAGCTTTATACAGGGGGCTCTCAACACCATATATTTT
>TRBV2|NA|TRBJ1-5|NA
CASSEGNRNQPQHF
TGTGCCAGCAGTGAGGGTAATCGCAATCAGCCCCAGCATTTT
>TRBV5-4|NA|TRBJ1-6|NA
CASSATGNSPLHF
TGTGCCAGCAGCGCCACGGGGAATTCACCCCTCCACTTT
>TRBV6-2/TRBV6-3|NA|TRBJ1-1|NA
CASSMGEGQGYTEAFF
TGTGCCAGCAGTATGGGGGAGGGGCAGGGATACACTGAAGCTTTCTTT